The 30 T cell receptor beta chains below come from one sample, sequenced in a study of blood T cells in healthy people across ages. A second roughly 6 to 11 cycle PCR used barcoded and J-beta primers. MiXCR, run by TCRdb on the 5' RACE reads, gives a single entry per CDR3 protein. The sample carries 1 million or so distinct CDR3 sequences, approximately 25% recorded once. This sample was shared with a second study, whose subject was T cells of mothers and their children.

Sequencing was performed on blood. These receptors were obtained from a girl aged 2 to 9 in good health.

This clonotype turned up a few times. The chain carries TRBV6-5 and TRBJ1-2; D not certain. The V end lost 0 bases, the J end lost 8 bases, and 19 bases lay between the germline ends. Germline CDR1 is MNHEY and CDR2 is SVGAGI. The CDR3 has 16 residues. In DNA form, the CDR3 reads TGTGCCAGCAGTTACTCGATGGAGACGGAAGAGGAGGGCTACACCTTC. Protein: CASSYSMETEEEGYTF.

The CDR3 DNA is TGTGCCAGCAGCTTACTCGGCAGACAGAACACTGAAGCTTTCTTT. Protein product: CASSLLGRQNTEAFF. The chain carries TRBV7-9 and TRBJ1-1; D not certain. The CDR3 contains 15 residues. The V end lost 2 bases, the J end lost 1 base, and 11 bases lay between the germline ends. The germline CDR1 and CDR2 sequences are SEHNR and FQNEAQ (reference sequence). The full variable domain, completed using reference TRBV7-9 and TRBJ1-1, is DTGVSQNPRHKITKRGQNVTFRCDPISEHNRLYWYRQTLGQGPEFLTYFQNEAQLEKSRLLSDRFSAERPKGSFSTLEIQRTEQGDSAMYLCASSLLGRQNTEAFFGQGTRLTVV.

CDR3 DNA: TGTGCCAGCAGCAAAGAGGGAGGCTACACCTTC. Protein: CASSKEGGYTF. The chain carries TRBV21-1 and TRBJ1-2. TRBV21-1 is a recognized pseudogene. The CDR3 extends over 11 amino acids.

This clonotype came up a few times. This chain joins TRBV29-1 and TRBJ2-3, with D tentatively TRBD1 (6 bases). V lost 4 bases and J 2 bases, leaving 13 bases between the germline ends. Germline V lookup: CDR1 SQVTM, CDR2 ANQGSEA. The CDR3 spans 14 residues. In DNA form, the CDR3 reads TGCAGCGTTGGTGGGACATCCTTCACAGATACGCAGTATTTT. This gives the protein CSVGGTSFTDTQYF.

This clonotype was found a few times. The gene calls are TRBV29-1 and TRBJ1-1, with a weak D call TRBD1 (5 bases). The CDR3 has 13 residues. Trimming removed 1 base from V and 0 bases from J, with 6 bases in between. Germline V gene sequence: CDR1 SQVTM, CDR2 ANQGSEA. CDR3 nucleotides: TGCAGCGTTGAAGGGGGGATGAACACTGAAGCTTTCTTT. Translating gives CSVEGGMNTEAFF.

This clonotype occurred a few times. The V gene is TRBV2, the J gene TRBJ2-5, with D uncertain. The CDR3 totals 14 residues. V was shortened by 1 base and J by 5 bases, with 11 bases between the two germline ends. Germline V gene lookup returns CDR1 SNHLY and CDR2 FYNNEI. The chain's CDR3 is CASSEEPTSETQYF. The CDR3 DNA follows: TGTGCCAGCAGTGAAGAACCGACCTCCGAGACCCAGTACTTC. Full variable domain (rest looked up from reference TRBV2 and TRBJ2-5): EPEVTQTPSHQVTQMGQEVILRCVPISNHLYFYWYRQILGQKVEFLVSFYNNEISEKSEIFDDQFSVERPDGSNFTLKIRSTKLEDSAMYFCASSEEPTSETQYFGPGTRLLVL.

The rearrangement links TRBV6-5 to TRBJ2-1, with D unresolved. This CDR3 has 15 residues. The V gene lost 0 bases and the J gene lost 8 bases, with 14 bases spanning the gap. Germline values: CDR1 MNHEY, CDR2 SVGAGI. Here the CDR3 reads CASSYSGHDGDEQFF. CDR3 sequence (DNA): TGTGCCAGCAGTTACTCGGGTCATGACGGCGATGAGCAGTTCTTC.

The rearrangement joins TRBV5-1 to TRBJ2-7; D unclear. This CDR3 has 13 amino acids. Trimming left V 5 bases short and J 2 bases short, with 11 bases between. CDR1 SGHRS and CDR2 YFSETQ come from the germline V gene. CDR3 DNA sequence: TGCGCCAGCAGGTATGACCGAGCCTACGAGCAGTACTTC. This translates into CASRYDRAYEQYF.

The V call is TRBV5-6, the J call TRBJ2-5; 10 positions match TRBD2. The J call may not be correct, given that the DNA end is closer to TRBJ2-1. Per the germline V gene, CDR1 is SGHDT and CDR2 is YYEEEE. The CDR3 totals 18 residues. This chain's CDR3 is CASSFGLAGVPRVDEQFF. CDR3 bases: TGTGCCAGCAGCTTTGGGCTAGCGGGAGTCCCCCGTGTCGATGAGCAGTTCTTC.

This clonotype was found a few times. The chain couples TRBV20-1 to TRBJ1-5; D unresolved. The V gene's germline CDR1 is DFQATT and CDR2 SNEGSKA (reference sequence). V lost 0 bases and J 5 bases, leaving 8 bases between the germline ends. CDR3 size: 13 residues. CDR3 in amino acids: CSARERPDQPQHF. Here the CDR3 DNA reads TGCAGTGCTAGAGAACGGCCGGATCAGCCCCAGCATTTT.

This clonotype has a handful of counts. The chain joins TRBV4-3 to TRBJ2-3; 8 bases fit TRBD2. V was pared by 4 bases and J by 5 bases, with 8 bases of the junction left unmatched. The germline gives CDR1 LGHNA, CDR2 YSLEER. The CDR3 consists of 15 residues. The CDR3 sequence: CASSPGTSARDTQYF. The CDR3 nucleotides are TGCGCCAGCAGCCCCGGGACTAGTGCGAGAGATACGCAGTATTTT.

V gene TRBV7-9 combines with J gene TRBJ2-1; TRBD1 matches at 7 bases. Germline V CDR1 and CDR2: SEHNR, FQNEAQ (reference sequence). The CDR3 spans 16 residues. The junction had 15 bases not matched to a gene; V was cut back by 5 bases and J by 8 bases. This chain's CDR3 is CASSPRQGRGFDEQFF. For the CDR3, the DNA is TGTGCCAGCAGCCCCAGACAGGGTCGAGGATTCGATGAGCAGTTCTTC.

The chain carries TRBV29-1 and TRBJ1-2, with a tentative D call TRBD1 (5 bases). The V gene lost 6 bases and the J gene lost 6 bases, with 17 bases spanning the gap. CDR1 SQVTM and CDR2 ANQGSEA come from the germline V gene. CDR3 length equals 13 residues. CDR3 sequence (DNA): TGCAGCGTCGCGGGTGGGGCTTCGGATGGCTACACCTTC. Residues: CSVAGGASDGYTF.

The chain combines TRBV29-1 with TRBJ2-7, with unresolved D. Trimming shortened V by 5 bases and J by 2 bases, and 10 bases separated the two germline ends. CDR3 length: 12 amino acids. Germline V lookup: CDR1 SQVTM, CDR2 ANQGSEA. CDR3 sequence reads: CSVKRAPYEQYF. The CDR3 DNA follows: TGCAGCGTTAAAAGGGCTCCCTACGAGCAGTACTTC.

Worth noting for this clonotype: Given a much more abundant clone one base away, this may be a read error. This chain joins TRBV29-1 and TRBJ1-2; D is unresolved. The germline CDR1 and CDR2 sequences are SQVTM and ANQGSEA. V lost 4 bases, J lost 4 bases, and 10 bases lay in between. The CDR3 consists of 12 residues. CDR3 sequence: CSVVEGAYGYTF. CDR3 DNA sequence: TGCAGCGTTGTGGAGGGAGCCTATGGCTACACCTTC.

This clonotype was detected only a few times. This chain uses TRBV20-1 with TRBJ2-5, with TRBD2 as a possible D gene (6 bases). The J call is doubtful: the DNA matches TRBJ2-7 better. The CDR3 contains 13 residues. Germline V gives CDR1 DFQATT, CDR2 SNEGSKA (reference sequence). The CDR3 protein is CSAIGLASSEQYF. CDR3 bases: TGCAGTGCTATTGGGCTAGCGTCGAGCGAGCAGTACTTC.

The chain joins TRBV20-1 to TRBJ2-5; D possibly corresponds to TRBD2 (6 bases). The DNA end lines up better with TRBJ2-1; the J call may be wrong. The CDR3 loop spans 12 amino acids. Germline CDR1 and CDR2: DFQATT and SNEGSKA (reference sequence). The CDR3 reads CSAGDAGSEQFF. Here the CDR3 DNA reads TGCAGTGCTGGCGACGCGGGGTCTGAGCAGTTCTTC.

The genes are TRBV6-1 and TRBJ2-5, with 8 nucleotides matching TRBD1. The CDR3 consists of 16 residues. Germline assignment: CDR1 MNHNS and CDR2 SASEGT. Trimming removed 6 bases from V and 3 bases from J; junction bases left unmatched: 12. CDR3 loop: CASSPYGQGGKETQYF. The CDR3 DNA sequence: TGTGCCAGCAGCCCGTACGGACAGGGTGGGAAAGAGACCCAGTACTTC.

This clonotype was found a few times. The chain employs TRBV28 and TRBJ1-1; D gene uncertain. In germline, CDR1 is MDHEN, CDR2 SYDVKM. Trimming took off 4 bases at V and 0 bases at J, with 12 bases between the two ends. The CDR3 spans 15 residues. The CDR3 nucleotides read TGTGCCAGCAGTTCTGGGGTGGGATTGAACACTGAAGCTTTCTTT. Residues: CASSSGVGLNTEAFF.

The chain is built from TRBV19 and TRBJ2-5, with TRBD1 matching 9 bases. The trim removed 6 bases at V and 7 bases at J, leaving 9 bases unmatched. Germline CDR1 reads LNHDA; CDR2 reads SQIVND (reference sequence). The CDR3 is made up of 14 amino acids. The CDR3: CASSPNRGQGTQYF. In DNA form, the CDR3 reads TGTGCCAGTAGCCCGAACAGGGGACAGGGGACCCAGTACTTC.

The table lists this clonotype with a few counts. The rearrangement links TRBV13 to TRBJ1-1; 7 positions match TRBD1. The CDR3 length is 13 residues. Per the germline V gene, CDR1 is PRHDT and CDR2 is FYEKMQ (reference sequence). Trimming at V came to 9 bases and at J to 9 bases, leaving 13 bases not matched to a gene. The CDR3 spells CASSPDREGKAFF. DNA of the CDR3: TGTGCCAGTTCTCCCGACAGGGAGGGAAAAGCTTTCTTT. Drawing the rest from reference TRBV13 and TRBJ1-1, the complete variable domain is AAGVIQSPRHLIKEKRETATLKCYPIPRHDTVYWYQQGPGQDPQFLISFYEKMQSDKGSIPDRFSAQQFSDYHSELNMSSLELGDSALYFCASSPDREGKAFFGQGTRLTVV.

This clonotype was observed a few times. The germline gene is not matched at one end of the junction; a read error may be the cause. This rearrangement joins TRBV5-1 to TRBJ1-1; tentatively, D is TRBD1 (6 bases). Germline-derived CDR1 and CDR2 are SGHRS and YFSETQ. The CDR3 loop spans 13 amino acids. CDR3 loop: CAGSGQMNTEAFF. As DNA, the CDR3 is TGCGCCGGCAGCGGACAGATGAACACTGAAGCTTTCTTT. The variable domain in full, with the rest retrieved from reference TRBV5-1 and TRBJ1-1, is KAGVTQTPRYLIKTRGQQVTLSCSPISGHRSVSWYQQTPGQGLQFLFEYFSETQRNKGNFPGRFSGRQFSNSRSEMNVSTLELGDSALYLCAGSGQMNTEAFFGQGTRLTVV.

This clonotype has a single count. The chain has TRBV25-1 and TRBJ1-2; D perhaps matches TRBD1 (5 bases). The germline V gene has CDR1 MGHDK and CDR2 SYGVNS. The CDR3 contains 16 residues. V was shortened by 1 base and J by 7 bases, with 19 bases between the two germline ends. In DNA, the CDR3 is TGTGCCAGCAGTGAATTTTTTCCCGGGACCCGAGGTGGCTACACCTTC. It yields the protein CASSEFFPGTRGGYTF.

This clonotype was counted only a few times. The chain combines TRBV7-2 with TRBJ1-5; 7 bases fit TRBD1. The CDR3 length is 16 residues. Germline V gene data show CDR1 as SGHTA and CDR2 as FQGNSA. After removal of 4 bases from V and 1 base from J, the junction contained 7 bases not matched to a gene. The chain's CDR3 is CASSSRQGQSNQPQHF. As DNA, the CDR3 is TGTGCCAGCAGCTCTAGACAGGGTCAAAGCAATCAGCCCCAGCATTTT.

CDR3 region: CASSLGAPQHF. The CDR3, as DNA: TGTGCCAGCAGTTTAGGGGCGCCCCAGCATTTT. J is TRBJ1-5 and V is TRBV12-3 or TRBV12-4; D remains unclear. V was pared by 1 base and J by 9 bases, with 4 bases between. This CDR3 spans 11 amino acids.

V is TRBV29-1 and J is TRBJ2-4; tentative D call: TRBD2 (5 bases). CDR3 length: 16 residues. Germline loops: CDR1 SQVTM, CDR2 ANQGSEA. The V end lost 4 bases, the J end lost 2 bases, and 18 bases lay between the germline ends. The CDR3 coding sequence is TGCAGCGTTGTTCCTGGGTACCCGGGGTCCAAAAACATTCAGTACTTC. This gives the protein CSVVPGYPGSKNIQYF.

This sequence joins TRBV29-1 and TRBJ1-2; D unclear. The germline V gene encodes CDR1 SQVTM and CDR2 ANQGSEA. The V and J ends lost 6 bases and 1 base respectively, with 12 bases between them. This CDR3 is 13 amino acids long. The CDR3 sequence is CSVSPRINYGYTF. CDR3 nucleotide sequence: TGCAGCGTCTCCCCCAGGATTAACTATGGCTACACCTTC.

This clonotype has more than one count but fewer than ten. The J gene is TRBJ2-5, the V gene TRBV24-1; D gene ambiguous. Near its end, the DNA agrees better with TRBJ2-1, so the J call may be wrong. The germline V gene has CDR1 KGHDR and CDR2 SFDVKD. This CDR3 is 13 amino acids long. CDR3: CATSDINRDEQFF. The CDR3 DNA is TGTGCCACCAGTGATATAAATAGGGATGAGCAGTTCTTC.

There are a few counts of this clonotype. The V gene is TRBV6-1, the J gene TRBJ1-1; D is undetermined. Germline V gene lookup returns CDR1 MNHNS and CDR2 SASEGT. Trimming removed 10 bases at V and 10 bases at J, with 16 bases between. The CDR3 covers 11 residues. CDR3 in DNA: TGTGCCACCGCGGCTGAAAGGGTAGCTTTCTTT. The encoded protein is CATAAERVAFF.

The chain couples TRBV12-3 or TRBV12-4 to TRBJ2-5, with D perhaps assigned TRBD1 or TRBD2 (5 bases each). The CDR3 length is 15 residues. V was trimmed by 4 bases and J by 7 bases, leaving 19 bases between them. DNA for the CDR3: TGTGCCAGCAGTTCATCCGGGGCCGTTGTCGGGACCCAGTACTTC. Amino acid sequence: CASSSSGAVVGTQYF.